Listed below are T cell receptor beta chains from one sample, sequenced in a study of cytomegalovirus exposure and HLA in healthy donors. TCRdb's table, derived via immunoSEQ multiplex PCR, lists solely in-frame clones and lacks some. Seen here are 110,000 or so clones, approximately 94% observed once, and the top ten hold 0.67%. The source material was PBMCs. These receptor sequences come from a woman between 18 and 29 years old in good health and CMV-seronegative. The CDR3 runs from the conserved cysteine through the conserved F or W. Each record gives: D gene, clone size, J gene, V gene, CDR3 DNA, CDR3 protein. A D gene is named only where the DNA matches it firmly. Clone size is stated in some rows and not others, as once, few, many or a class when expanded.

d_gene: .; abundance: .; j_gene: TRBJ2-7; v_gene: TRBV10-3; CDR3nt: TGTGCCATCAGGAGGGGGACCTTTTACGAGCAGTACTTC; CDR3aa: CAIRRGTFYEQYF
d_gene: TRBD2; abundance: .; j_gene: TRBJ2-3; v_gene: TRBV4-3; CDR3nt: TGCGCCAGCAGCCCACTAGCGGGGGGGATCACAGATACGCAGTATTTT; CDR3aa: CASSPLAGGITDTQYF
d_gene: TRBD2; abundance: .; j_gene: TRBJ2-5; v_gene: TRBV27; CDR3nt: TGTGCCAGCAGTTCCCGGGCGGGGGGCCAAGAGACCCAGTACTTC; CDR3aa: CASSSRAGGQETQYF
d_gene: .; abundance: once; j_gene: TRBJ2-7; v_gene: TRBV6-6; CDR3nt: TGTGCCAGCAGTTACTCGACTGGGTACGGGGAGCAGTACTTC; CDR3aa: CASSYSTGYGEQYF
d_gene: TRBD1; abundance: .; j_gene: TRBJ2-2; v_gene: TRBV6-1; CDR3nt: TGTGCCAGTAACGACAGGGGCGGGATAGTGGAGCTGTTTTTT; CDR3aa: CASNDRGGIVELFF
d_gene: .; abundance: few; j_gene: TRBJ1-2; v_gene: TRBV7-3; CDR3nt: TGTGCCAGCAGCTCCGGACAGCGAGAGGGTGGCTACACCTTC; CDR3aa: CASSSGQREGGYTF
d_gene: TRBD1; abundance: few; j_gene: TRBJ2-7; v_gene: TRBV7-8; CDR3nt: TGTGCCAGCAGCCGCAGGACAGGGAGCTCCTACGAGCAGTACTTC; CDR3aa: CASSRRTGSSYEQYF
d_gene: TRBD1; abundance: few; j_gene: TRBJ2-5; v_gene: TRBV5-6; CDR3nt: TGTGCCAGCAGCCGATCGACAGGGCGACTGGGGGAGACCCAGTACTTC; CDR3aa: CASSRSTGRLGETQYF
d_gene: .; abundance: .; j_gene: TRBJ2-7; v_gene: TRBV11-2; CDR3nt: TGTGCCAGCAGCTTAGAGCAGGGCGCCTACGAGCAGTACTTC; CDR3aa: CASSLEQGAYEQYF
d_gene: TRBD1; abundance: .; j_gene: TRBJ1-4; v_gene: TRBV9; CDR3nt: TGTGCCAGCAGCGTGGGGACAGCCGCAACTAATGAAAAACTGTTTTTT; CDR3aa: CASSVGTAATNEKLFF
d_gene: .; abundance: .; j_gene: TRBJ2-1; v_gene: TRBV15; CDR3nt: TGTGCCACCAGCAGAGGGCAGTCTCCCAATGAGCAGTTCTTC; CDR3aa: CATSRGQSPNEQFF
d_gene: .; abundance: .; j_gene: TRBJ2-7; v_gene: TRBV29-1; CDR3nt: TGCAGCGTTGAAGATCTTGGTTCAGTTAACGAGCAGTACTTC; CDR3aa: CSVEDLGSVNEQYF
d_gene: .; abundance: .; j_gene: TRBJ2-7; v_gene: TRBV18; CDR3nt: TGTGCCAGCTCAATACTAGCATGGGACGAGCAGTACTTC; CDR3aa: CASSILAWDEQYF
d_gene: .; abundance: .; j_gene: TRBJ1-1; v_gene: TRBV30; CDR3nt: TGTGCCTGGATCAAGACAGGTACGAACACTGAAGCTTTCTTT; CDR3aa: CAWIKTGTNTEAFF
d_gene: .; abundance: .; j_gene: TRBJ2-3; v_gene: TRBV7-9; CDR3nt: TGTGCCAGCAGCTTAGCTAGGGGGCGGGATACAGATACGCAGTATTTT; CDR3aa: CASSLARGRDTDTQYF
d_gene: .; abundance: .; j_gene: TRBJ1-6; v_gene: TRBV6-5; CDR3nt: TGTGCCAGCAGTTACGGGGGCCCCAATTCACCCCTCCACTTT; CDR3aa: CASSYGGPNSPLHF
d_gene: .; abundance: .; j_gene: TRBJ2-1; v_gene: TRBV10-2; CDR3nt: TGCGCCAGCACCGGGACTTACAATGAGCAGTTCTTC; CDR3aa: CASTGTYNEQFF
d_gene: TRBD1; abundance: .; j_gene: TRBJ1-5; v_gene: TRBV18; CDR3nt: TGTGCCAGCTCACCGGGGACAGGGGGACAGCCCCAGCATTTT; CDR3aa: CASSPGTGGQPQHF
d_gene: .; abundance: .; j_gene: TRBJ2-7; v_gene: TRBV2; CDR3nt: TGTGCCAGCAGTGGGCAGGGGACGCCCTACGAGCAGTACTTC; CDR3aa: CASSGQGTPYEQYF
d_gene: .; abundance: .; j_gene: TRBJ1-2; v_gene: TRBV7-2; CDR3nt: TGTGCCAGCAGCTGGGGATTCTCGCAGGGGAATGGCTACACCTTC; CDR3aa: CASSWGFSQGNGYTF
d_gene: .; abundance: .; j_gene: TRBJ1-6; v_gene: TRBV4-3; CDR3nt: TGCGCCAGCAGCCAAGATCGGGGTCTAAGGGTTTCACCCCTCCACTTT; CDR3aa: CASSQDRGLRVSPLHF
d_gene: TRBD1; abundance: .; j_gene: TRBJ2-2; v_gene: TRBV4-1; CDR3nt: TGCGCCAGCAGCCAAGAACCGGGACAGGGGATGAGCACCGGGGAGCTGTTTTTT; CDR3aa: CASSQEPGQGMSTGELFF
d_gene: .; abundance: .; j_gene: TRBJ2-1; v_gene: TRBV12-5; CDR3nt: TGTGCTAGTGGTCCGGGATCCGGTAGGGATGAGCAGTTCTTC; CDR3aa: CASGPGSGRDEQFF
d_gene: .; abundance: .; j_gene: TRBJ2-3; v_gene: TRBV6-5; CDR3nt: TGTGCCAGCAGTTACTGGCCGGGAGATACGCAGTATTTT; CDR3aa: CASSYWPGDTQYF
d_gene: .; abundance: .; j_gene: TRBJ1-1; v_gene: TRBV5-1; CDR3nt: TGCGCCAGCAGAAGGACAGAGAACACTGAAGCTTTCTTT; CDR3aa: CASRRTENTEAFF
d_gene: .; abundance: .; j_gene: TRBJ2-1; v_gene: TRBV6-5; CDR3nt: TGTGCCAGCAGTTACAAGGCAGGGGGGTCCTACAATGAGCAGTTCTTC; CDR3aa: CASSYKAGGSYNEQFF
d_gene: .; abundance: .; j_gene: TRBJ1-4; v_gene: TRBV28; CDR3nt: TGTGCCAGCAGTTTCGACACGCTCGCAACTAATGAAAAACTGTTTTTT; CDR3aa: CASSFDTLATNEKLFF
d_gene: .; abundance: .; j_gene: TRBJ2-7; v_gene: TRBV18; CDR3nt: TGTGCCAGCTCACCAGAGCCCGGGAGCGAGCAGTACTTC; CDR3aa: CASSPEPGSEQYF
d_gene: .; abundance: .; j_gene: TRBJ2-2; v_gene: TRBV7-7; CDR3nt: TGTGCTAGCAGCGCGAGCAGGGCCGGGGAGCTGTTTTTT; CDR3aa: CASSASRAGELFF
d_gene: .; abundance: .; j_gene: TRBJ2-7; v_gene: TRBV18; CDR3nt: TGTGCCAGCTCCGAACTACCCGGGAGCTACGAGCAGTACTTC; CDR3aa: CASSELPGSYEQYF
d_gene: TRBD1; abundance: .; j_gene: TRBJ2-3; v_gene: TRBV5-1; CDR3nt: TGCGCCAGCAGCAAAGGACAGGGGGCTACAGATACGCAGTATTTT; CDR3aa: CASSKGQGATDTQYF
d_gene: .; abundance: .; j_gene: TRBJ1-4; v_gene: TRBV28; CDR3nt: TGTGCCAGCAGTTTGGCCAGTTCTCGCAGTAATGAAAAACTGTTTTTT; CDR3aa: CASSLASSRSNEKLFF
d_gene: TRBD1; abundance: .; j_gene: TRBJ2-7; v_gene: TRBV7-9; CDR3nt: TGTGCCAGCAGCTACCGGGACAGAGAATACGAGCAGTACTTC; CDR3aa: CASSYRDREYEQYF
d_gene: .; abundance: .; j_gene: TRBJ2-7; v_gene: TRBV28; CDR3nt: TGTGCCAGCAGTTATCTGGTAGGCGGATCTAGAGTCTACGAGCAGTACTTC; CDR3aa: CASSYLVGGSRVYEQYF
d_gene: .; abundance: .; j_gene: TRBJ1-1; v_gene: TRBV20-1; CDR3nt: TGCAGTGCTAGAGAACCACTTGAAGCTTTCTTT; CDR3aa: CSAREPLEAFF
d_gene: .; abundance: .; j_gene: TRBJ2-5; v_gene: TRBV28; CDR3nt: TGTGCCAGCAGTTCGCGGGAGACCCAGTACTTC; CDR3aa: CASSSRETQYF
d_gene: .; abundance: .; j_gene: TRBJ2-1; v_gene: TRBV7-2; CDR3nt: TGTGCCAGCAGCTATACCCAGGGGGGCTCCTACAATGAGCAGTTCTTC; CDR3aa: CASSYTQGGSYNEQFF
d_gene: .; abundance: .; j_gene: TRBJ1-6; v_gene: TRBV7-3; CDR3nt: TGTGCCAGCAGCTTAGCAGGGGAAAATTCACCCCTCCACTTT; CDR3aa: CASSLAGENSPLHF
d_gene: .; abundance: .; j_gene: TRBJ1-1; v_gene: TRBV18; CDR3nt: TGTGCCAGCTCACCCAAGCTGAACACTGAAGCTTTCTTT; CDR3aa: CASSPKLNTEAFF
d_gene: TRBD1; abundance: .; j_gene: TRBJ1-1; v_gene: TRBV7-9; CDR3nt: TGTGCCAGCAGCTTAGCGGGGACAGGGGGAATGAACACTGAAGCTTTCTTT; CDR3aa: CASSLAGTGGMNTEAFF